Below are 4 T cell receptor beta chains sequenced from a single sample in a study of somatic mutations in cytotoxic T cells in rheumatoid arthritis. Sequenced by immunoSEQ multiplex PCR; TCRdb stores in-frame clones only, minus some. The repertoire holds 13,000 to 15,000 clones, with 72% as singletons. Sequencing input: CD8+ T cells sorted from blood. Receptors were obtained from an adult with rheumatoid arthritis.

V usage is TRBV19 and J usage is TRBJ1-3, with 7 bases identical to TRBD1. The CDR3 consists of 16 residues. The germline V gene has CDR1 LNHDA and CDR2 SQIVND (reference sequence). V shed 10 bases and J 4 bases; nucleotides not matched to a gene: 16. The CDR3: CAIPGTVKSQGNTIYF. Here the CDR3 DNA reads TGTGCCATTCCCGGGACAGTAAAGTCCCAAGGAAACACCATATATTTT.

V and J are TRBV5-1 and TRBJ1-1; the D gene is possibly TRBD1 (6 bases). The ends were cut back, 2 bases at V and 4 bases at J, with 15 bases in the middle. This CDR3 is 15 amino acids long. The germline V gene has CDR1 SGHRS and CDR2 YFSETQ. In DNA, the CDR3 is TGCGCCAGCAGCTTCGGCTGGGGGCAGAGCACTGAAGCTTTCTTT. It specifies CASSFGWGQSTEAFF.

The V gene is TRBV2, the J gene TRBJ1-1; D is undetermined. CDR1 is SNHLY and CDR2 is FYNNEI in the germline V gene. V was pared by 4 bases and J by 5 bases, with 11 bases between. This CDR3 contains 13 residues. For the CDR3, the DNA is TGTGCCAGCAGTGTTGGTTCCCAAACTGAAGCTTTCTTT. Translation: CASSVGSQTEAFF.

This rearrangement joins TRBV7-9 to TRBJ1-3; D unclear. Per germline, CDR1 SEHNR and CDR2 FQNEAQ (reference sequence). The CDR3 has 16 residues. V was clipped by 1 base and J by 0 bases, with 10 bases between them. CDR3: CASSLGATSSGNTIYF. DNA of the CDR3: TGTGCCAGCAGCTTAGGGGCAACAAGCTCTGGAAACACCATATATTTT.